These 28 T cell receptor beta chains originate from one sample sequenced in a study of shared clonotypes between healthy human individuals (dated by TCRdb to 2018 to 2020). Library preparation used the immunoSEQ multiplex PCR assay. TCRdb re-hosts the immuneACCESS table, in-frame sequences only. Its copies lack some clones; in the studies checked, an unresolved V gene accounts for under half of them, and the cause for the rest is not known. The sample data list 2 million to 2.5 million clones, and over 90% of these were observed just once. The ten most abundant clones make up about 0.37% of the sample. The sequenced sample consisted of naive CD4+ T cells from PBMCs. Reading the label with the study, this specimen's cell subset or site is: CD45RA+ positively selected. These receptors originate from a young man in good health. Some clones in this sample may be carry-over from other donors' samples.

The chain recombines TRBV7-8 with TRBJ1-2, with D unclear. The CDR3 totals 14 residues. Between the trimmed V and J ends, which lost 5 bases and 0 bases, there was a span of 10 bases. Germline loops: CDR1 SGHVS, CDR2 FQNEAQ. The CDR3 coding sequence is TGTGCCAGCAGCCCCGGTGCTACTAACTATGGCTACACCTTC. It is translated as CASSPGATNYGYTF. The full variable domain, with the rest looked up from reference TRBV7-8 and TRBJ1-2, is GAGVSQSPRYKVAKRGQDVALRCDPISGHVSLFWYQQALGQGPEFLTYFQNEAQLDKSGLPSDRFFAERPEGSVSTLKIQRTQQEDSAVYLCASSPGATNYGYTFGSGTRLTVV.

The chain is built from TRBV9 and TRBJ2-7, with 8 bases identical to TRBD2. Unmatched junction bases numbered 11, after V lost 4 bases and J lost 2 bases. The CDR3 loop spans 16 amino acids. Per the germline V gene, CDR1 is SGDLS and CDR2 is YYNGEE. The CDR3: CASSPQSGGRPYEQYF. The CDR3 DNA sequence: TGTGCCAGCAGCCCCCAGTCGGGCGGGAGGCCCTACGAGCAGTACTTC.

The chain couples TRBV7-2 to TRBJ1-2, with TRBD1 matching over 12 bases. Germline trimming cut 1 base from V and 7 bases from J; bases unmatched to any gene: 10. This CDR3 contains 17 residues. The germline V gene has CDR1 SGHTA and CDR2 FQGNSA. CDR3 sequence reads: CASSLEPAGQGASGYTF. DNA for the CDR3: TGTGCCAGCAGCTTAGAACCCGCGGGACAGGGGGCAAGTGGCTACACCTTC.

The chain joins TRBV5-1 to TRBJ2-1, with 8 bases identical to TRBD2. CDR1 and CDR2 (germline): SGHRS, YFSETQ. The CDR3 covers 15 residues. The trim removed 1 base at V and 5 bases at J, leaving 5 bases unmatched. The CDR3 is CASSLFSGNDNEQFF. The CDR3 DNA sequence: TGCGCCAGCAGCTTGTTTAGCGGGAATGACAATGAGCAGTTCTTC.

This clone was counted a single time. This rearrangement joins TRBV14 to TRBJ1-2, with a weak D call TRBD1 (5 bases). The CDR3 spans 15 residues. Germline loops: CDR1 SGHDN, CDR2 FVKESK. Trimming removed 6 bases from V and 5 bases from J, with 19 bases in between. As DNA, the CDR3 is TGTGCCAGCAGGATACCCGAAAGGGACTATTATGGCTACACCTTC. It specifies CASRIPERDYYGYTF.

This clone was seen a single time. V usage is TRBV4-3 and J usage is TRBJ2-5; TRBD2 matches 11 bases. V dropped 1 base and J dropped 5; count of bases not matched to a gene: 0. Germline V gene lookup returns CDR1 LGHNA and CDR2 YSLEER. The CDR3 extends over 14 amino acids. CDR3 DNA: TGCGCCAGCAGCCAAGGGACTAGCGGGGAGACCCAGTACTTC. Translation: CASSQGTSGETQYF.

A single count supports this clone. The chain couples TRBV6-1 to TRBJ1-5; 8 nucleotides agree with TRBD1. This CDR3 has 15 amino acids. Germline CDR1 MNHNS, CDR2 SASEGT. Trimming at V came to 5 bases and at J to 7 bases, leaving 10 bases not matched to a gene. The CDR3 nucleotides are TGTGCCAGCAGTACCGGACAGGGCGGGTGGCAGCCCCAGCATTTT. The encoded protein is CASSTGQGGWQPQHF.

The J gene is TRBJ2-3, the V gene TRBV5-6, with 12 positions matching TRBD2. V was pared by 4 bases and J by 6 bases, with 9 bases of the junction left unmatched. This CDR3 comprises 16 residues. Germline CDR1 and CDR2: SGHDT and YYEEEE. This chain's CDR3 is CASSHRLAGDGDTQYF. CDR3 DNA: TGTGCCAGCAGCCATCGACTAGCGGGAGATGGGGATACGCAGTATTTT.

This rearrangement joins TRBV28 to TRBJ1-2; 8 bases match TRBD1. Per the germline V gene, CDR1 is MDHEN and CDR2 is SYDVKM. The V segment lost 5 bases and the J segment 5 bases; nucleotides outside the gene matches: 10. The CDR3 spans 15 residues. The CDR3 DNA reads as TGTGCCAGCAGTCAAATACGGACAGGGATGTATGGCTACACCTTC. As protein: CASSQIRTGMYGYTF.

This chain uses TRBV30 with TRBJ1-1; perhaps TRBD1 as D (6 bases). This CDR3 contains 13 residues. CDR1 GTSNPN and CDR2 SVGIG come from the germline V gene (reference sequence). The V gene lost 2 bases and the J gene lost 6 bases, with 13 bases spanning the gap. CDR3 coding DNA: TGTGCCTGGAGTCCGGGGGCGACGGCTGAAGCTTTCTTT. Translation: CAWSPGATAEAFF.

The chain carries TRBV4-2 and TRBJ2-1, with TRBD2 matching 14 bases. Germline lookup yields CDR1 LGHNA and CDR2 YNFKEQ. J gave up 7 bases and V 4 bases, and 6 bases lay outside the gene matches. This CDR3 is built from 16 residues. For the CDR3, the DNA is TGTGCCAGCAGCCGTTCCGGGACTAGCGGGAGAAATGAGCAGTTCTTC. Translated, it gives CASSRSGTSGRNEQFF.

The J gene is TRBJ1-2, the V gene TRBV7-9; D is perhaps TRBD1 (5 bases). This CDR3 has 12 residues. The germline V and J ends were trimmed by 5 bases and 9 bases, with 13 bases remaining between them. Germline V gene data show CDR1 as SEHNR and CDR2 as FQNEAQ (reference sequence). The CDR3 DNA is TGTGCCAGCAGCGCCTATGGGACGCGCTACACCTTC. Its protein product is CASSAYGTRYTF.

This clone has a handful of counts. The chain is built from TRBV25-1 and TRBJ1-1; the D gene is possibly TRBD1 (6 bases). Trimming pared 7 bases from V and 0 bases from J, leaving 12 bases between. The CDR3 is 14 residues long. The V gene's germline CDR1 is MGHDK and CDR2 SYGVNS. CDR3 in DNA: TGTGCCAGCAACCCTGGACAGATGAACACTGAAGCTTTCTTT. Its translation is CASNPGQMNTEAFF.

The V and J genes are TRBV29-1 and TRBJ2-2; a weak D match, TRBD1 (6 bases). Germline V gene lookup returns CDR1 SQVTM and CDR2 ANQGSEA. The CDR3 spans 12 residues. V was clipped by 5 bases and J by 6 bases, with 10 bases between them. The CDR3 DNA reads TGCAGCGTTCTGGGGGCCCCCGGGGAGCTGTTTTTT. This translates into CSVLGAPGELFF.

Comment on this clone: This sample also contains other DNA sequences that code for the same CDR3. The CDR3 region is CASSPQGATEAFF. The CDR3 bases are TGTGCCAGCTCCCCGCAGGGGGCCACGGAAGCTTTCTTT. The chain couples TRBV18 to TRBJ1-1; TRBD1 matches at 8 bases. The CDR3 has 13 residues. Germline lookup yields CDR1 KGHSH and CDR2 LQKENI. V lost 6 bases and J lost 8; bases outside the gene matches: 8.

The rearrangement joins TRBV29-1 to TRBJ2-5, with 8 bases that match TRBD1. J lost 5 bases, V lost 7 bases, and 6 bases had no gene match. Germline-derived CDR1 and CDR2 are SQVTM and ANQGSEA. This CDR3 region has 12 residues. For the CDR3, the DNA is TGCAGCGCCCGACAGGGGTCGGAGACCCAGTACTTC. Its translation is CSARQGSETQYF.

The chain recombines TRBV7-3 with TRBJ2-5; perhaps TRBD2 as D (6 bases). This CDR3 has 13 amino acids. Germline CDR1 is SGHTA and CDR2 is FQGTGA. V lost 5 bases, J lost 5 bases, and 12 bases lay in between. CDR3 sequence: CASSRSGRETQYF. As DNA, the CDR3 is TGTGCCAGCAGCAGGAGTGGGAGGGAGACCCAGTACTTC.

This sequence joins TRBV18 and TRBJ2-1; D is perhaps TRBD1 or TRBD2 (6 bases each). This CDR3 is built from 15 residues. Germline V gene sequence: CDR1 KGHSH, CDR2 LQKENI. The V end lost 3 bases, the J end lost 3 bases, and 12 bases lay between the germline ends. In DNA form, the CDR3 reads TGTGCCAGCTCACCGGGGGGCATTGGCTACAATGAGCAGTTCTTC. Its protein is CASSPGGIGYNEQFF.

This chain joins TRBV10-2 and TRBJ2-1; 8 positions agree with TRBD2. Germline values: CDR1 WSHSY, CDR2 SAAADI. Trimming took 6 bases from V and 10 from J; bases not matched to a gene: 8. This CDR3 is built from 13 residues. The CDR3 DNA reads TGCGCCAGCAGCCCTAGCGGGTTGAGAGAGCAGTTCTTC. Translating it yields CASSPSGLREQFF.

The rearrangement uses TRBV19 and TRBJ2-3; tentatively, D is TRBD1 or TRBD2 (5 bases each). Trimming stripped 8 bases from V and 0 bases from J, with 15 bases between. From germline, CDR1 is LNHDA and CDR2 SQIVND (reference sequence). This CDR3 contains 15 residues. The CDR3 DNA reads TGTGCCAGTTGGGACCTCGGAGGAAGCACAGATACGCAGTATTTT. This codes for CASWDLGGSTDTQYF.

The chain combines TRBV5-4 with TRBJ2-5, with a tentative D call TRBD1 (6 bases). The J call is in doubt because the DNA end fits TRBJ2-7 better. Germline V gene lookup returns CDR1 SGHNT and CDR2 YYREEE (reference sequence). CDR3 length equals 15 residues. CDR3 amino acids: CASSDRTAHSYEQYF. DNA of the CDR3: TGTGCCAGCAGCGACAGGACGGCGCACTCCTACGAGCAGTACTTC.

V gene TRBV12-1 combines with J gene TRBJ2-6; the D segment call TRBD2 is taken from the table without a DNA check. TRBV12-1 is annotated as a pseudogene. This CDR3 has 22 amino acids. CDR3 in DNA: TGTGCCAGCAGCTTTTACTTGGCTCTGGGCACTAGCGGGAGAACTGGGGCCAACGTCCTGACTTTC. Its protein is CASSFYLALGTSGRTGANVLTF.

The CDR3 sequence is CASSLGQPRTYGYTF. As DNA, the CDR3 is TGCGCCAGCAGCTTGGGGCAGCCACGGACGTATGGCTACACCTTC. This rearrangement joins TRBV5-1 to TRBJ1-2; no reliable D call. The CDR3 has 15 amino acids. The V end lost 0 bases, the J end lost 5 bases, and 14 bases lay between the germline ends. Germline CDR1 reads SGHRS; CDR2 reads YFSETQ.

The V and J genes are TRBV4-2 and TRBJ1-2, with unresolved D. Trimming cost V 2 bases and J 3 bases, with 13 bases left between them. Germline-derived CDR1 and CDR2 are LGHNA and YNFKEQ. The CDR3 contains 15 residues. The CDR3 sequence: CASSQSRQTHYGYTF. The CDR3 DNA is TGTGCCAGCAGCCAATCTCGGCAGACGCACTATGGCTACACCTTC.

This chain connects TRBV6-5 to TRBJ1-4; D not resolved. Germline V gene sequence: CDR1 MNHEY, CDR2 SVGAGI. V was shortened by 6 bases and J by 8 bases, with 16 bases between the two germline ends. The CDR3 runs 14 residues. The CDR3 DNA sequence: TGTGCCAGCAGCCGGACGGTTTTTGGGGAAAAACTGTTTTTT. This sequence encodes CASSRTVFGEKLFF.

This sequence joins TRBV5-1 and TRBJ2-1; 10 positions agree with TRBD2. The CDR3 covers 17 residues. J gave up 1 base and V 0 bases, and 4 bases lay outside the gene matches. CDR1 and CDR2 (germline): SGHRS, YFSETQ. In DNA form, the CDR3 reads TGCGCCAGCAGCTTGGAGTATAGCGGGGGGTCCTACAATGAGCAGTTCTTC. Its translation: CASSLEYSGGSYNEQFF.

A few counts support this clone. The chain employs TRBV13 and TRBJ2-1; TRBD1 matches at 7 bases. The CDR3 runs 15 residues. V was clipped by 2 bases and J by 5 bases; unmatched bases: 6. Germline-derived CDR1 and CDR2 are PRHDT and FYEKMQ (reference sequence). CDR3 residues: CASSLPQGSHNEQFF. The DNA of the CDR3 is TGTGCCAGCAGCTTACCACAGGGGTCCCACAATGAGCAGTTCTTC.

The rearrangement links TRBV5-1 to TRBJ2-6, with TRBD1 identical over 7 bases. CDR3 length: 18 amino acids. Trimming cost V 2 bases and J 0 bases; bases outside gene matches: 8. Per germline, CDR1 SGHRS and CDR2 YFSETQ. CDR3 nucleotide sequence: TGCGCCAGCAGCTTTGCCGGGACAGCCTACTCTGGGGCCAACGTCCTGACTTTC. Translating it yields CASSFAGTAYSGANVLTF.